These 7 T cell receptor beta chains were sequenced from one sample in a study of metastatic and nonmetastatic thyroid tumors. TCRdb re-clonotyped the PCR reads via MiXCR. The sample consists of 35,000 or so clones, around 17% of them appearing once. Every patient was untreated before thyroid surgery. The sequencing input was blood. The origin of the receptors is a male donor with papillary thyroid cancer or a benign thyroid nodule (not recorded which). Some clones in this sample may be carry-over from other donors' samples.

This clone was seen ten or more times. The chain carries TRBV10-1 and TRBJ2-5; 10 bases fit TRBD1. Germline V gene data show CDR1 as WNHNN and CDR2 as SYGVQD (reference sequence). V was clipped by 0 bases and J by 6 bases; unmatched bases: 4. The CDR3 runs 15 residues. CDR3 loop: CASSESGTGVKTQYF. For the CDR3, the DNA is TGCGCCAGCAGTGAGTCGGGGACAGGGGTGAAGACCCAGTACTTC.

The chain employs TRBV28 and TRBJ1-5, with D uncertain. V was pared by 8 bases and J by 6 bases, with 14 bases between. This CDR3 contains 13 residues. CDR1 is MDHEN and CDR2 is SYDVKM in the germline V gene. The DNA for the CDR3 is TGTGCCAGCTCTTTTAGAAGCCGTCAGCCCCAGCATTTT. This translates into CASSFRSRQPQHF.

Concerning this clone: An end of the junction does not agree with germline; a read error may underlie this. The CDR3 DNA reads TGTGGCTGCAGCCCCCAGGCCGGACAGGGGGCAGATGAGCAGATCTTC. Its translation is CGCSPQAGQGADEQIF. This rearrangement joins TRBV6-8 to TRBJ2-1; TRBD1 matches 11 bases. Germline V gene sequence: CDR1 MNHGY, CDR2 SAAAGT. This CDR3 spans 16 amino acids.

This clone was detected many times. This chain links TRBV5-5 with TRBJ1-4; 7 bases map to TRBD1. This CDR3 is built from 14 residues. Trimming at V came to 2 bases and at J to 4 bases, leaving 2 bases not matched to a gene. Germline values: CDR1 SGHKS, CDR2 YYEKEE (reference sequence). CDR3 coding DNA: TGTGCCAGCAGCTTCACAGGGGTTAATGAAAAACTGTTTTTT. Translating gives CASSFTGVNEKLFF. The variable domain in full, completed from reference TRBV5-5 and TRBJ1-4, reads DAGVTQSPTHLIKTRGQQVTLRCSPISGHKSVSWYQQVLGQGPQFIFQYYEKEERGRGNFPDRFSARQFPNYSSELNVNALLLGDSALYLCASSFTGVNEKLFFGSGTQLSVL.

This clone was seen at least ten times. The chain uses TRBV10-3 and TRBJ2-7, with D unresolved. The CDR3 runs 14 residues. V gave up 2 bases and J gave up 2 bases, with 10 bases separating them. Germline CDR1 is ENHRY and CDR2 is SYGVKD. CDR3 region: CAISETDGTYEQYF. CDR3 coding DNA: TGTGCCATCAGTGAGACTGATGGAACCTACGAGCAGTACTTC.

By its share, this clone is large. The chain's CDR3 is CASSELAGGPDTQYF. The CDR3 DNA sequence: TGTGCCAGCAGTGAACTAGCGGGGGGGCCAGATACGCAGTATTTT. This chain links TRBV6-4 with TRBJ2-3; 13 bases are shared with TRBD2. The germline CDR1 and CDR2 sequences are MRHNA and SNTAGT. Trimming removed 3 bases from V and 4 bases from J; junction bases left unmatched: 1. This CDR3 is built from 15 residues.

This chain uses TRBV7-9 with TRBJ2-5; 13 nucleotides align to TRBD2. CDR1 and CDR2 (germline): SEHNR, FQNEAQ (reference sequence). Germline trimming cut 6 bases from V and 2 bases from J; bases unmatched to any gene: 9. CDR3 length equals 17 residues. The CDR3 loop reads CASSPTSGRTLQETQYF. The CDR3, as DNA: TGTGCCAGCAGTCCGACTAGCGGGAGGACCTTACAAGAGACCCAGTACTTC.